The 26 T cell receptor beta chains below were found in one sample sequenced in a study of T cell repertoires in cytomegalovirus infection. TCRdb fed the reads into MiXCR, producing one record per CDR3 protein. Among almost 500,000 distinct CDR3 sequences listed, roughly 12% were seen once. The sample consisted of PBMCs. The receptors were gathered from a human donor in good health (CMV status not recorded). Some clones in this sample may be carry-over from other donors' samples.

Many counts were recorded for this clonotype. Mismatch with germline at one junction end may stem from a read error. This chain links TRBV5-1 with TRBJ2-1; TRBD2 aligns across 11 bases. The germline CDR1 and CDR2 sequences are SGHRS and YFSETQ. CDR3 length: 15 amino acids. This chain's CDR3 is CASSGGGTSGSPEVF. The CDR3 nucleotides read TGCGCCAGCAGCGGGGGGGGGACTAGCGGCTCTCCCGAGGTCTTC.

This clonotype has more than one count but fewer than ten. This chain joins TRBV5-1 and TRBJ1-2; D is unclear. In germline, CDR1 is SGHRS, CDR2 YFSETQ. The V and J ends lost 4 bases and 2 bases respectively, with 12 bases between them. This CDR3 comprises 14 residues. This chain's CDR3 is CASSPGLRNYGYTF. CDR3 DNA sequence: TGCGCCAGCAGCCCTGGCCTCAGGAACTATGGCTACACCTTC.

The rearrangement joins TRBV27 to TRBJ1-1; tentative D call: TRBD1 (5 bases). Germline V gene sequence: CDR1 MNHEY, CDR2 SMNVEV (reference sequence). The CDR3 contains 17 residues. Trimming removed 1 base at V and 0 bases at J, with 15 bases between. The DNA of the CDR3 is TGTGCCAGCAGTTTATACCTAGACAGAGATCTGAACACTGAAGCTTTCTTT. Residues: CASSLYLDRDLNTEAFF.

The gene calls are TRBV28 and TRBJ2-1, with TRBD2 identical over 12 bases. Germline-derived CDR1 and CDR2 are MDHEN and SYDVKM. The CDR3 is 16 residues long. V lost 6 bases, J lost 7 bases, and 10 bases stayed unmatched. The CDR3 protein is CASRTSGSVRLNEQFF. The CDR3 DNA sequence: TGTGCCAGCAGGACTAGCGGGAGTGTTCGGTTAAATGAGCAGTTCTTC.

This clonotype was recorded many times. This chain joins TRBV7-9 and TRBJ2-7, with D perhaps matching TRBD1 (5 bases). The germline gives CDR1 SEHNR, CDR2 FQNEAQ (reference sequence). Trimming removed 5 bases at V and 9 bases at J, with 20 bases between. The CDR3 covers 14 residues. The CDR3 spells CASSQSREPDRQYF. The CDR3 coding sequence is TGTGCCAGCAGCCAATCCAGGGAACCGGATCGGCAGTACTTC.

The CDR3 sequence is CAWSAGDRRYEAFF. The CDR3 nucleotides are TGTGCCTGGAGTGCCGGTGACAGGAGATATGAAGCTTTCTTT. The chain links TRBV30 to TRBJ1-1; TRBD1 might be the D (6 bases). The CDR3 length is 14 residues. CDR1 and CDR2 from the germline V gene are GTSNPN and SVGIG (reference sequence). The V end was cut by 1 base, the J end by 7 bases, with 16 bases between.

This clonotype was observed a handful of times. The chain has TRBV9 and TRBJ2-4, with D perhaps being TRBD1 or TRBD2 (5 bases each). V lost 4 bases, J lost 0 bases, and 11 bases lay in between. The germline gives CDR1 SGDLS, CDR2 YYNGEE. This CDR3 has 15 amino acids. For the CDR3, the DNA is TGTGCCAGCAGCTCCGGGACCGTAGCCAAAAACATTCAGTACTTC. Translated: CASSSGTVAKNIQYF.

In this sample, this clonotype turned up many times. The CDR3 nucleotides are TGTGCTAGTGGGGCCCTCCTGTCCCGCTCCTACAATGAGCAGTTCTTC. Amino acid sequence: CASGALLSRSYNEQFF. The rearrangement joins TRBV12-5 to TRBJ2-1; D not certain. Deletions cut 6 bases from V and 0 bases from J, with 15 bases between. The V gene's germline CDR1 is LGHNT and CDR2 FRNRAP. This CDR3 is 16 amino acids long.

As regards this clonotype: A read error is possible here, since a much larger clone lies one base away. This chain links TRBV7-3 with TRBJ2-3; tentative D call: TRBD2 (5 bases). The CDR3 runs to 12 residues. Trimming removed 5 bases at V and 12 bases at J, with 15 bases between. Germline CDR1 reads SGHTA; CDR2 reads FQGTGA. DNA for the CDR3: TGTGCCAGCAGCGAAGAGAGGGTTCTCCAGTATTTT. Amino acids: CASSEERVLQYF.

This clonotype was observed at least ten times. The chain employs TRBV20-1 and TRBJ2-2, with 10 bases lining up with TRBD1. The CDR3 totals 15 residues. J gave up 3 bases and V 3 bases, and 4 bases lay outside the gene matches. Per germline, CDR1 DFQATT and CDR2 SNEGSKA (reference sequence). For the CDR3, the DNA is TGCAGTGCTAGTTATGGGACAGGGGACACCGGGGAGCTGTTTTTT. It translates to CSASYGTGDTGELFF.

Details on this clonotype: At one end, the junction sequence differs from germline, possibly due to a read error. The gene calls are TRBV28 and TRBJ2-7, with 7 positions matching TRBD1. Germline CDR1 reads MDHEN; CDR2 reads SYDVKM. The CDR3 length is 13 residues. CDR3 protein: CGSGKGGLYEQYF. CDR3 nucleotide sequence: TGTGGCAGCGGAAAAGGGGGCCTCTACGAGCAGTACTTC. The whole variable domain, remainder taken from reference TRBV28 and TRBJ2-7, is DVKVTQSSRYLVKRTGEKVFLECVQDMDHENMFWYRQDPGLGLRLIYFSYDVKMKEKGDIPEGYSVSREKKERFSLILESASTNQTSMYLCGSGKGGLYEQYFGPGTRLTVT.

This clonotype came up many times. V usage is TRBV7-3 and J usage is TRBJ2-3; possibly TRBD1 for D (5 bases). Germline V gives CDR1 SGHTA, CDR2 FQGTGA. CDR3 length: 15 amino acids. V was trimmed by 2 bases and J by 2 bases, leaving 11 bases between them. CDR3 protein: CASSLYDRFTDTQYF. In DNA form, the CDR3 reads TGTGCCAGCAGCTTATATGACAGATTCACAGATACGCAGTATTTT.

This clonotype was counted at least ten times. The chain is built from TRBV27 and TRBJ2-7; D is uncertain. V lost 5 bases and J lost 2, with 16 bases in between. Per germline, CDR1 MNHEY and CDR2 SMNVEV (reference sequence). The CDR3 covers 15 residues. The CDR3 region is CASSTRYNVTYEQYF. The CDR3 DNA is TGTGCCAGCAGTACCCGTTATAATGTGACCTACGAGCAGTACTTC.

V gene TRBV18 combines with J gene TRBJ2-3, with 12 bases lining up with TRBD2. The germline gives CDR1 KGHSH, CDR2 LQKENI. This CDR3 spans 16 amino acids. V was pared by 0 bases and J by 4 bases, with 2 bases of the junction left unmatched. CDR3 amino acids: CASSPPLAGGADTQYF. The CDR3 nucleotides are TGTGCCAGCTCACCACCTCTAGCGGGAGGGGCAGATACGCAGTATTTT.

This clonotype was observed many times. The CDR3 DNA sequence: TGTGCCAGCAGCTTGAGACGGGTAATAGCAACTAATGAAAAACTGTTTTTT. It encodes CASSLRRVIATNEKLFF. The chain has TRBV5-6 and TRBJ1-4; D gene uncertain. This CDR3 region has 17 residues. The V end was cut by 1 base, the J end by 0 bases, with 13 bases between. Per germline, CDR1 SGHDT and CDR2 YYEEEE.

This clonotype was seen more than once but under ten times. The V and J genes are TRBV20-1 and TRBJ1-3, with TRBD1 matching 9 bases. V trimming: 5 bases; J trimming: 8 bases; junction bases outside the gene matches: 10. Germline CDR1 is DFQATT and CDR2 is SNEGSKA (reference sequence). This CDR3 contains 14 residues. For the CDR3, the DNA is TGCAGTGCTGCTTCCGGGACAGGGACCTACACCATATATTTT. It translates to CSAASGTGTYTIYF.

This clonotype was seen a handful of times. For the CDR3, the DNA is TGTGCCAGCCTCACTGGCCTCCGGGATGAAGCTTTCTTT. This translates into CASLTGLRDEAFF. V gene TRBV6-4 combines with J gene TRBJ1-1; D gene uncertain. The CDR3 consists of 13 residues. Trimming cost V 8 bases and J 7 bases, with 17 bases left between them. The germline gives CDR1 MRHNA, CDR2 SNTAGT.

The chain is built from TRBV3-1 and TRBJ1-1; D is perhaps TRBD1 (6 bases). Germline-derived CDR1 and CDR2 are LGHDT and YNNKEL (reference sequence). V was shortened by 4 bases and J by 6 bases, with 15 bases between the two germline ends. The CDR3 length is 14 residues. The CDR3 coding sequence is TGTGCCAGCAGCCCTCCTAGGGGGTTCGCTGAAGCTTTCTTT. It codes for CASSPPRGFAEAFF. Using reference TRBV3-1 and TRBJ1-1 for the parts outside the CDR3, the full variable domain is DTAVSQTPKYLVTQMGNDKSIKCEQNLGHDTMYWYKQDSKKFLKIMFSYNNKELIINETVPNRFSPKSPDKAHLNLHINSLELGDSAVYFCASSPPRGFAEAFFGQGTRLTVV.

This clonotype came up many times. This sequence joins TRBV6-1 and TRBJ1-5; unclear D gene. CDR3 length equals 13 residues. Trimming cost V 6 bases and J 0 bases, with 6 bases left between them. Per germline, CDR1 MNHNS and CDR2 SASEGT. The CDR3 DNA is TGTGCCAGCAGCGGGGATAGCAATCAGCCCCAGCATTTT. Encoded protein: CASSGDSNQPQHF.

This clonotype has at least ten counts. This chain links TRBV24-1 with TRBJ2-1; TRBD2 aligns across 10 bases. CDR3 length equals 16 residues. With V trimmed by 3 bases and J by 5 bases, 6 bases remained unmatched. The germline V gene encodes CDR1 KGHDR and CDR2 SFDVKD. CDR3 protein: CATSDGLAGGHNEQFF. DNA of the CDR3: TGTGCCACCAGTGATGGCTTAGCGGGAGGTCACAATGAGCAGTTCTTC.

The J gene is TRBJ1-4, the V gene TRBV19; no firm D call. The CDR3 totals 14 residues. Trimming shortened V by 2 bases and J by 5 bases, and 9 bases separated the two germline ends. Germline CDR1 LNHDA, CDR2 SQIVND (reference sequence). The CDR3 nucleotides are TGTGCCAGTAGTATACAGATGGAGAATGAAAAACTGTTTTTT. It specifies CASSIQMENEKLFF.

This clonotype occurred a few times. This chain links TRBV20-1 with TRBJ1-5; D may be TRBD1 (5 bases). Germline values: CDR1 DFQATT, CDR2 SNEGSKA (reference sequence). CDR3 length: 12 residues. V gave up 7 bases and J gave up 4 bases, with 11 bases separating them. The CDR3, as DNA: TGCAGTGTTCGGGGACGAAATCAGCCCCAGCATTTT. It specifies CSVRGRNQPQHF.

The chain employs TRBV7-3 and TRBJ2-1, with 7 bases lining up with TRBD1. The germline V gene has CDR1 SGHTA and CDR2 FQGTGA. With V trimmed by 2 bases and J by 5 bases, 9 bases remained unmatched. This CDR3 is 16 amino acids long. CDR3 bases: TGTGCCAGCAGCTTACAGGCAGGGGGATACGACAATGAGCAGTTCTTC. Translated: CASSLQAGGYDNEQFF.

This clonotype was picked up many times. The V gene is TRBV2, the J gene TRBJ2-1, with D perhaps TRBD2 (5 bases). Germline V gene sequence: CDR1 SNHLY, CDR2 FYNNEI. With 4 bases removed from V and 3 bases from J, the gap between germline ends came to 13 bases. CDR3 length: 15 residues. The CDR3, as DNA: TGTGCCAGCAGTGCCCGAGGACTTATCTACAATGAGCAGTTCTTC. Translation: CASSARGLIYNEQFF. Combining the CDR3 with reference TRBV2 and TRBJ2-1 gives the whole variable domain EPEVTQTPSHQVTQMGQEVILRCVPISNHLYFYWYRQILGQKVEFLVSFYNNEISEKSEIFDDQFSVERPDGSNFTLKIRSTKLEDSAMYFCASSARGLIYNEQFFGPGTRLTVL.

The rearrangement links TRBV18 to TRBJ1-1; no reliable D call. The CDR3 sequence is 13 residues long. Between the trimmed V and J ends, which lost 2 bases and 3 bases, there was a span of 7 bases. Looked up from germline, CDR1 is KGHSH and CDR2 is LQKENI. For the CDR3, the DNA is TGTGCCAGCTCACCAGGGATCGACACTGAAGCTTTCTTT. It yields the protein CASSPGIDTEAFF.

V and J are TRBV5-8 and TRBJ1-3; D ambiguous. The CDR3 has 16 amino acids. Germline V gene sequence: CDR1 SGHTS, CDR2 YDEGEE. V lost 0 bases to trimming and J lost 0 bases, with 10 bases between them. Here the CDR3 reads CASSLASTYSGNTIYF. Here the CDR3 DNA reads TGTGCCAGCAGCTTGGCCAGTACTTACTCTGGAAACACCATATATTTT.